These 23 T cell receptor beta chains originate from one sample sequenced in a study of metastatic and nonmetastatic thyroid tumors. Nobody among the patients had been given any treatment before thyroid surgery. With MiXCR, TCRdb called clones anew from the PCR reads. Among thousands of clones listed, approximately 30% were seen once. Source material: adjacent normal tissue. These TCRs come from a female donor with papillary thyroid cancer or a benign thyroid nodule (not recorded which). Some clones in this sample may be carry-over from other donors' samples.

This clone rates as large. V and J are TRBV10-3 and TRBJ2-1; 10 positions agree with TRBD2. The CDR3 contains 15 residues. Germline V CDR1 and CDR2: ENHRY, SYGVKD. Losses at the gene ends were 3 bases for V and 4 bases for J; bases not matched to a gene: 3. DNA of the CDR3: TGTGCCATCAGTGATATTAGCGGGGGGTACAATGAGCAGTTCTTC. Translation: CAISDISGGYNEQFF.

This chain joins TRBV15 and TRBJ1-2; weak D call: TRBD1 (5 bases). From germline, CDR1 is LNHNV and CDR2 YYDKDF (reference sequence). Trimming removed 3 bases from V and 1 base from J, with 6 bases in between. This CDR3 is built from 13 residues. The CDR3 nucleotides read TGTGCCACCAGCAGCGGGGGTAACTATGGCTACACCTTC. Translated, it gives CATSSGGNYGYTF. Full variable domain (rest looked up from reference TRBV15 and TRBJ1-2): DAMVIQNPRYQVTQFGKPVTLSCSQTLNHNVMYWYQQKSSQAPKLLFHYYDKDFNNEADTPDNFQSRRPNTSFCFLDIRSPGLGDTAMYLCATSSGGNYGYTFGSGTRLTVV.

The rearrangement joins TRBV20-1 to TRBJ1-1; D may be TRBD1 (5 bases). CDR3 size: 13 residues. Germline V gives CDR1 DFQATT, CDR2 SNEGSKA (reference sequence). V lost 0 bases, J lost 5 bases, and 10 bases lay in between. CDR3 residues: CSARDRALTEAFF. The DNA of the CDR3 is TGCAGTGCTAGAGACAGGGCCTTAACTGAAGCTTTCTTT.

In DNA form, the CDR3 reads TGTGCCAGCAGTTGGACCACCGAGGGAAGGGCCCAGTACTTC. Protein: CASSWTTEGRAQYF. V gene TRBV6-5 combines with J gene TRBJ2-5; TRBD2 is a possible D gene (5 bases). Deletions cut 4 bases from V and 9 bases from J, with 18 bases between. Germline CDR1 reads MNHEY; CDR2 reads SVGAGI. The CDR3 length is 14 residues.

This clone was observed a handful of times. The chain links TRBV6-5 to TRBJ1-3, with D maybe TRBD1 (5 bases). V lost 0 bases and J 2 bases, leaving 8 bases between the germline ends. CDR3 length: 15 amino acids. Germline V gives CDR1 MNHEY, CDR2 SVGAGI. The CDR3 region has the DNA TGTGCCAGCAGTTACTCCGGGACGACTGGAAACACCATATATTTT. Its protein product is CASSYSGTTGNTIYF.

Many counts were recorded for this clone. The chain carries TRBV7-6 and TRBJ2-3; D uncertain. Deletions cut 5 bases from V and 0 bases from J, with 15 bases between. The CDR3 sequence is 16 residues long. Germline V gives CDR1 SGHVS, CDR2 FNYEAQ. This chain's CDR3 is CASSLAYGASTDTQYF. As DNA, the CDR3 is TGTGCCAGCAGCCTCGCTTACGGAGCTAGCACAGATACGCAGTATTTT.

This clone was seen at least ten times. J is TRBJ2-5 and V is TRBV3-1; TRBD1 aligns across 7 bases. The CDR3 has 16 amino acids. V lost 0 bases, J lost 7 bases, and 11 bases stayed unmatched. The germline V gene has CDR1 LGHDT and CDR2 YNNKEL (reference sequence). Here the CDR3 DNA reads TGTGCCAGCAGCCAAGATCTATTGACAGGGATAGGGACCCAGTACTTC. This codes for CASSQDLLTGIGTQYF.

The chain employs TRBV5-1 and TRBJ2-7; 9 positions match TRBD1. The CDR3 has 17 amino acids. Trimming cost V 0 bases and J 5 bases; bases outside gene matches: 12. CDR1 is SGHRS and CDR2 is YFSETQ in the germline V gene. CDR3 protein: CASSLAGGWDRVNEQYF. DNA for the CDR3: TGCGCCAGCAGCTTGGCCGGGGGATGGGACAGGGTCAACGAGCAGTACTTC. Full variable domain (missing parts from reference TRBV5-1 and TRBJ2-7): KAGVTQTPRYLIKTRGQQVTLSCSPISGHRSVSWYQQTPGQGLQFLFEYFSETQRNKGNFPGRFSGRQFSNSRSEMNVSTLELGDSALYLCASSLAGGWDRVNEQYFGPGTRLTVT.

The sample holds many counts of this clone. The rearrangement joins TRBV4-1 to TRBJ2-1, with D tentatively TRBD1 or TRBD2 (7 bases each). CDR1 is MGHRA, CDR2 YSYEKL, per germline. The CDR3 sequence is 15 residues long. The V and J ends lost 5 bases and 3 bases respectively, with 14 bases between them. The CDR3 region is CASSKTGTNYNEQFF. CDR3 DNA: TGCGCCAGCAGCAAGACAGGGACTAACTACAATGAGCAGTTCTTC.

This chain connects TRBV6-1 to TRBJ1-5; D is undetermined. The CDR3 loop spans 18 amino acids. Germline V lookup: CDR1 MNHNS, CDR2 SASEGT. V lost 0 bases to trimming and J lost 0 bases, with 15 bases between them. The chain's CDR3 is CASSEARVSVYSNQPQHF. The CDR3 nucleotides are TGTGCCAGCAGTGAAGCTAGGGTTTCCGTCTATAGCAATCAGCCCCAGCATTTT.

The J gene is TRBJ2-7, the V gene TRBV9; D gene unclear. The CDR3 sequence is 14 residues long. Germline values: CDR1 SGDLS, CDR2 YYNGEE. Trimming took off 3 bases at V and 6 bases at J, with 16 bases between the two ends. The CDR3 spells CASSAHDLYGEQYF. The CDR3 coding sequence is TGTGCCAGCAGCGCGCACGATCTGTACGGCGAGCAGTACTTC.

Turning to this clone: The germline gene is not matched at one end of the junction; a read error may be the cause. This sequence joins TRBV28 and TRBJ2-1; 10 nucleotides agree with TRBD2. Germline assignment: CDR1 MDHEN and CDR2 SYDVKM. The CDR3 spans 17 residues. As DNA, the CDR3 is TGTGCCAGCAGTTTATTACTAGCGGGGTGGCCTGGGGATGAGCAGCTCTTC. Amino acids: CASSLLLAGWPGDEQLF.

The chain uses TRBV9 and TRBJ2-5; 16 bases are a match to TRBD2. CDR3 length equals 19 residues. Looked up from germline, CDR1 is SGDLS and CDR2 is YYNGEE. V was pared by 4 bases and J by 0 bases, with 9 bases of the junction left unmatched. CDR3 loop: CASSPGLAGGGRDQETQYF. DNA for the CDR3: TGTGCCAGCAGCCCGGGACTAGCGGGAGGGGGCCGTGACCAAGAGACCCAGTACTTC.

This clone was counted at least ten times. A much larger clone differs from this one at a single base, so this may be a read error. This sample also contains other DNA sequences that code for the same CDR3. The V gene is TRBV19, the J gene TRBJ1-1; D may be TRBD1 (5 bases). Germline lookup yields CDR1 LNHDA and CDR2 SQIVND (reference sequence). The CDR3 is 13 amino acids. V lost 5 bases, J lost 6 bases, and 13 bases lay in between. CDR3 region: CASSHTGPAEAFF. CDR3 nucleotides: TGTGCCAGTAGTCACACGGGGCCCGCTGAAGCTTTCTTT.

V and J are TRBV3-1 and TRBJ1-3; maybe TRBD1 (5 bases). This CDR3 is 19 amino acids long. Germline lookup yields CDR1 LGHDT and CDR2 YNNKEL (reference sequence). The V and J ends lost 1 base and 3 bases respectively, with 22 bases between them. The CDR3: CASSQGGEASKSRGNTIYF. The CDR3 nucleotides are TGTGCCAGCAGCCAAGGGGGGGAGGCGAGCAAATCTCGTGGAAACACCATATATTTT.

A few counts support this clone. CDR3 in amino acids: CASSQNRAPPGNTIYF. The CDR3 DNA follows: TGTGCCAGCAGCCAGAACAGGGCTCCCCCTGGAAACACCATATATTTT. The chain links TRBV6-1 to TRBJ1-3, with D perhaps matching TRBD1 (6 bases). V lost 6 bases, J lost 2 bases, and 17 bases lay in between. The CDR3 loop spans 16 amino acids. From germline, CDR1 is MNHNS and CDR2 SASEGT.

This clone was counted only a few times. V and J are TRBV28 and TRBJ1-3, with D unclear. Trimming shortened V by 9 bases and J by 0 bases, and 15 bases separated the two germline ends. This CDR3 has 15 residues. Germline V gene sequence: CDR1 MDHEN, CDR2 SYDVKM. The CDR3 sequence is CASSRGLRSGNTIYF. The CDR3, as DNA: TGTGCCAGTTCCCGCGGGCTCCGCTCTGGAAACACCATATATTTT.

The chain combines TRBV28 with TRBJ1-2, with 11 bases matching TRBD1. V trimming: 5 bases; J trimming: 3 bases; junction bases outside the gene matches: 14. CDR3 length: 18 amino acids. From germline, CDR1 is MDHEN and CDR2 SYDVKM. CDR3 nucleotide sequence: TGTGCCAGCAGTGCTACCGGGGACAGGGGGAGGTATCACTATGGCTACACCTTC. Translating it yields CASSATGDRGRYHYGYTF.

The rearrangement uses TRBV24-1 and TRBJ1-3, with D unresolved. CDR1 KGHDR and CDR2 SFDVKD come from the germline V gene. The CDR3 is 10 amino acids. The CDR3 nucleotides are TGTGGTCGCTTTGGAAACACCATATATTTT. This gives the protein CGRFGNTIYF.

This clone was found a few times. CDR3 region: CASSDKGLAKEYEQFF. Here the CDR3 DNA reads TGTGCCAGCAGTGATAAGGGACTAGCCAAGGAGTATGAGCAGTTCTTC. This chain connects TRBV6-1 to TRBJ2-1, with 9 bases that match TRBD2. Germline lookup yields CDR1 MNHNS and CDR2 SASEGT. V was clipped by 3 bases and J by 8 bases; unmatched bases: 11. The CDR3 contains 16 residues.

This clone has more than one count but fewer than ten. The chain has TRBV24-1 and TRBJ1-5; the D is unclear. Germline V gene data show CDR1 as KGHDR and CDR2 as SFDVKD. V lost 1 base and J lost 0, with 12 bases in between. CDR3 length: 17 residues. The CDR3 protein is CATSDFPERHSNQPQHF. In DNA form, the CDR3 reads TGTGCCACCAGTGATTTTCCGGAAAGACATAGCAATCAGCCCCAGCATTTT.

In this sample, this clone is medium-sized. The gene calls are TRBV2 and TRBJ2-7; no definite D call. The CDR3 is 16 amino acids. V was trimmed by 1 base and J by 6 bases, leaving 19 bases between them. Germline-derived CDR1 and CDR2 are SNHLY and FYNNEI. In DNA form, the CDR3 reads TGTGCCAGCAGTGAAGGGGATCAAACGACGGTTCGCGAGCAGTACTTC. This translates into CASSEGDQTTVREQYF.

This clone was counted between two and nine times. This chain connects TRBV24-1 to TRBJ2-1; 14 bases align to TRBD2. V lost 2 bases, J lost 9 bases, and 5 bases stayed unmatched. The CDR3 has 16 amino acids. Germline V gives CDR1 KGHDR, CDR2 SFDVKD. CDR3 amino acids: CATSDWTSGRRPEQFF. In DNA, the CDR3 is TGTGCCACCAGTGATTGGACTAGCGGGAGGAGACCTGAGCAGTTCTTC.